The following is a T cell receptor (beta chain) sequence with its context. The target of this receptor is not known. Base quality data are lacking; no much larger clone is found one base away. A case-control design nested within a healthcare worker cohort in London, UK, was used, with weekly nasopharyngeal swab PCR tests and blood sampling performed. Healthcare workers were recruited during the week of the UK lockdown, between 23 and 31 March 2020, and followed weekly for up to roughly 16 weeks. The sample originates from a study of early T cells in non-severe SARS-CoV-2 infection (dated by TCRdb to the early 2020s). The study in broad terms: Bulk RNA from unsorted whole blood was used for TCR sequencing, so alpha and beta chains could not be paired. Results the study describes overall, beyond this receptor: VDJdb matching was skewed toward anti-spike CD8 responses, so virus-specific expansions were likely underestimated and private and CD4 specificities were missed.

Receptors were amplified or captured by 5' RACE. The sequencer was a NextSeq 500. The TCR library protocol attached unique molecular identifiers to individual cDNA molecules to correct for sequencing error and PCR bias. TCR alpha and beta chains were both sequenced, and the abundances of alpha and beta sequences in each sample were closely correlated with each other. As for the authors' bioinformatics: V gene, J gene and CDR3 annotation of TCR sequences was performed with Decombinator V4. TCRs were defined as expanded if a significant change between any two time points was detected under a Poisson model with p below 0.0001. TCR abundances were normalised to the total number of TCRs sequenced per sample and were expressed as counts per million. MAIT TCRs were defined by TRAV1-2 paired with TRAJ12, TRAJ20 or TRAJ33, and iNKT TCRs by TRAV10 paired with TRAJ18. VDJdb, accessed 1 November 2021, was searched for CMV, EBV and SARS-CoV-2 annotated TCRs, excluding TCRs annotated for multiple antigens. TCRdb reran the public reads through fastp at Q25 and MiXCR, keeping productive beta chains. Each CDR3 protein appears once, grouped with its most common genes and DNA. These V and J calls rely on TCRdb rather than the paper's analysis. The sample table holds around 50,000 distinct CDR3 sequences, of which under 14% were seen once. The ten largest clones represent about a tenth of the sample.

The CDR3 contains 13 residues, cysteine and phenylalanine counted. Kept here is only the CDR3 DNA, which spans 39 bases and is read in frame from base 1. V is clipped by 4 bases and J by 1 base, and the sequence between their germline boundaries is 8 bases long. The germline V gene encodes CDR1 SQVTM and CDR2 ANQGSEA. This TCR was sampled from an adult who was a healthcare worker with PCR-confirmed SARS-CoV-2 infection or an uninfected control (not recorded which). Sequenced input: whole blood. Here the chain combines TRBV29-1 and TRBJ2-1; the D segment could be TRBD2, given 6 matching bases. The bases read TGCAGCGTTGGCCGGGAGTCCTACAATGAGCAGTTCTTC. Its protein is CSVGRESYNEQFF.